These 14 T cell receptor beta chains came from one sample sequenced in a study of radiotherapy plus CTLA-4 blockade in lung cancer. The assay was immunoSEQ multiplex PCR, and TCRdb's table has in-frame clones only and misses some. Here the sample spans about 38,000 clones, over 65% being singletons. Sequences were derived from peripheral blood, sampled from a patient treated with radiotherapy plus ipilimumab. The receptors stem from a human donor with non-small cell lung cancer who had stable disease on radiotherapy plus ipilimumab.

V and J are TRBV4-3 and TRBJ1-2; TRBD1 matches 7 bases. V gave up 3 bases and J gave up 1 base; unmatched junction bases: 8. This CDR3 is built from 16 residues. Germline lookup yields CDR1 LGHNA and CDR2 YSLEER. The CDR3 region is CASSQEQGILNYGYTF. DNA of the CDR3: TGCGCCAGCAGCCAGGAACAGGGGATTCTTAACTATGGCTACACCTTC.

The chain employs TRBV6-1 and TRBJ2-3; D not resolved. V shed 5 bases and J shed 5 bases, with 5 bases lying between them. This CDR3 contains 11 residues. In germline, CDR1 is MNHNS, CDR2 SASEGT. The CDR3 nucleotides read TGTGCCAGCAGTACGCAAGATACGCAGTATTTT. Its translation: CASSTQDTQYF.

The CDR3 reads CASSKGGKDQPQHF. Here the CDR3 DNA reads TGTGCCAGCAGTAAAGGCGGGAAGGATCAGCCCCAGCATTTT. The V gene is TRBV28, the J gene TRBJ1-5; D call uncertain. The CDR3 is 14 residues long. Trimming shortened V by 5 bases and J by 5 bases, and 13 bases separated the two germline ends. CDR1 and CDR2 from the germline V gene are MDHEN and SYDVKM.

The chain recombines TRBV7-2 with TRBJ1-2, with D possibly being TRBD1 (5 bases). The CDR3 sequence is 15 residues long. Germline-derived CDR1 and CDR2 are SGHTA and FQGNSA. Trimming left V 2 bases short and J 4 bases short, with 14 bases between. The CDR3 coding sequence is TGTGCCAGCAGCTTACCAGGGAGCAAGACCTATGGCTACACCTTC. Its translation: CASSLPGSKTYGYTF.

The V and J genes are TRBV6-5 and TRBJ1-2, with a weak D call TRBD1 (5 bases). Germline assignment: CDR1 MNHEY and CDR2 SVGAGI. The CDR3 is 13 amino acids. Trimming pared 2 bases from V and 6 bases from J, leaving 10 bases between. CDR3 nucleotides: TGTGCCAGCAGTTACAGGGGCGTCGATGGCTACACCTTC. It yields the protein CASSYRGVDGYTF.

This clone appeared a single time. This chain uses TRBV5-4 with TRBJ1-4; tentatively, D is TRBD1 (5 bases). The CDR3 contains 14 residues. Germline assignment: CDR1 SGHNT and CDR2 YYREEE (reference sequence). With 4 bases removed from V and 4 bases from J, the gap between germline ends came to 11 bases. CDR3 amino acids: CASSGGNINEKLFF. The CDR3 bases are TGTGCCAGCAGCGGGGGGAACATTAATGAAAAACTGTTTTTT.

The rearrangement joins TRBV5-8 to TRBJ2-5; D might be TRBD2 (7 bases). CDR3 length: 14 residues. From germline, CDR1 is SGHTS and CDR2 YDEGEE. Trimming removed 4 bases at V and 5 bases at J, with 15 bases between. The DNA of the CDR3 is TGTGCCAGCAGCCGGGGGGCCCCCCAGGAGACCCAGTACTTC. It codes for CASSRGAPQETQYF.

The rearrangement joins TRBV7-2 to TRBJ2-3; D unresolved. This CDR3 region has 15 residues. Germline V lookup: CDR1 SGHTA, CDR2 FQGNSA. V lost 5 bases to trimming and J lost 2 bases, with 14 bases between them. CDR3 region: CASSRSRYTTDTQYF. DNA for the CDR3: TGTGCCAGCAGCCGATCAAGATATACCACAGATACGCAGTATTTT.

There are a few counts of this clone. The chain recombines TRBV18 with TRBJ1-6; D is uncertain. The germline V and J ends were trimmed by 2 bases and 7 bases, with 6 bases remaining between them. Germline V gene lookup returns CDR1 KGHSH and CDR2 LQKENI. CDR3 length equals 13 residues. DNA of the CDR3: TGTGCCAGCTCACCAGGTCTGAATTCACCCCTCCACTTT. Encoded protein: CASSPGLNSPLHF.

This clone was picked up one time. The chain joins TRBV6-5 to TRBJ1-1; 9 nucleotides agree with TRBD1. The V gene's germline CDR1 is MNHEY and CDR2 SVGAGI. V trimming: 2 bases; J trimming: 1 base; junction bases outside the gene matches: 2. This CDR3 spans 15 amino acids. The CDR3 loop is CASSYGQGWNTEAFF. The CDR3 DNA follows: TGTGCCAGCAGTTACGGACAGGGGTGGAACACTGAAGCTTTCTTT.

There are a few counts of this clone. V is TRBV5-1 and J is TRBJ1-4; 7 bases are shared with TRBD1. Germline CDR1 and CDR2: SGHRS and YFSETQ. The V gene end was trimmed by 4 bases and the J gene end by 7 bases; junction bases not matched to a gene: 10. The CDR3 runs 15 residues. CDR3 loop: CASSGRQGSGEKLFF. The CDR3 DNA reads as TGCGCCAGCAGCGGACGACAGGGTTCCGGTGAAAAACTGTTTTTT. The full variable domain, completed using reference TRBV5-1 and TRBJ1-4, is KAGVTQTPRYLIKTRGQQVTLSCSPISGHRSVSWYQQTPGQGLQFLFEYFSETQRNKGNFPGRFSGRQFSNSRSEMNVSTLELGDSALYLCASSGRQGSGEKLFFGSGTQLSVL.

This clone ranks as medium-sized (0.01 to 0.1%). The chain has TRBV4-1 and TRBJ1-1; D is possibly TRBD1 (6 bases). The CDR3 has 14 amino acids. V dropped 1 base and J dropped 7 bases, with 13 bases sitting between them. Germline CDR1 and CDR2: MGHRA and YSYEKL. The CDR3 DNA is TGCGCCAGCAGCCAAGGTCCACAGGGAATTGAAGCTTTCTTT. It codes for CASSQGPQGIEAFF.

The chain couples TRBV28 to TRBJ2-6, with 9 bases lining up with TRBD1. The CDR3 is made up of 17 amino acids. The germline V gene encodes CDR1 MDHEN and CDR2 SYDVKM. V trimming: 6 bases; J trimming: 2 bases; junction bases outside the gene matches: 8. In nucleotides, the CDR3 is TGTGCCAGCAGCAAGGGGACAGGGTGGACTGGGGCCAACGTCCTGACTTTC. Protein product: CASSKGTGWTGANVLTF.

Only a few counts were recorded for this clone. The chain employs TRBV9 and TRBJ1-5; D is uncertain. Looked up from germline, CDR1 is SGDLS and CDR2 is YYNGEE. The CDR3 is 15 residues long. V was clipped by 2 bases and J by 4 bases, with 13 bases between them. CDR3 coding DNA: TGTGCCAGCAGCGTCGAAGGATGGACTAATCAGCCCCAGCATTTT. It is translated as CASSVEGWTNQPQHF. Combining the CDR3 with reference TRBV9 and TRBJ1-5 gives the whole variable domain DSGVTQTPKHLITATGQRVTLRCSPRSGDLSVYWYQQSLDQGLQFLIQYYNGEERAKGNILERFSAQQFPDLHSELNLSSLELGDSALYFCASSVEGWTNQPQHFGDGTRLSIL.